Following are 4 T cell receptor beta chains from one sample sequenced in a study of blood T cells in healthy people across ages. The use of a sample-barcoded 5' primer and a J-beta primer mix characterized a second PCR of roughly 7 to 12 cycles. TCRdb reanalysed the 5' RACE reads using MiXCR and keeps one entry per CDR3 protein. The repertoire holds around 500,000 distinct CDR3 sequences, around 27% seen once, with 3.6% in the top ten. This same sample was also taken into another study, of T cells of mothers and their children.

Sequenced input: blood. These TCRs come from a boy aged 2 to 10 in good health.

The gene calls are TRBV20-1 and TRBJ1-2; a weak D match, TRBD1 (5 bases). Trimming left V 0 bases short and J 4 bases short, with 21 bases between. The CDR3 has 17 residues. Per the germline V gene, CDR1 is DFQATT and CDR2 is SNEGSKA (reference sequence). In DNA, the CDR3 is TGCAGTGCTAGAGATATGGGTGGCGAACCCCAGGGCTATGGCTACACCTTC. As protein: CSARDMGGEPQGYGYTF.

The chain uses TRBV20-1 and TRBJ2-7; a weak D match, TRBD2 (5 bases). The length of the CDR3 is 12 residues. Germline assignment: CDR1 DFQATT and CDR2 SNEGSKA (reference sequence). Between the trimmed V and J ends, which lost 7 bases and 3 bases, there was a span of 13 bases. CDR3 sequence: CSGSGEGYEQYF. Here the CDR3 DNA reads TGCAGTGGGTCCGGGGAAGGCTACGAGCAGTACTTC.

The rearrangement uses TRBV4-3 and TRBJ2-6; 11 positions match TRBD2. This CDR3 spans 18 amino acids. The germline CDR1 and CDR2 sequences are LGHNA and YSLEER. V trimming: 3 bases; J trimming: 0 bases; junction bases outside the gene matches: 4. Here the CDR3 reads CASSQGLAVYSGANVLTF. CDR3 coding DNA: TGCGCCAGCAGCCAGGGACTAGCGGTCTACTCTGGGGCCAACGTCCTGACTTTC.

The chain has TRBV5-1 and TRBJ2-2; D not certain. Germline V gene sequence: CDR1 SGHRS, CDR2 YFSETQ. The CDR3 contains 16 residues. Trimming shortened V by 0 bases and J by 1 base, and 10 bases separated the two germline ends. CDR3 in DNA: TGCGCCAGCAGCTTGGCCTTTGGCGAGAACACCGGGGAGCTGTTTTTT. It translates to CASSLAFGENTGELFF.